This T cell receptor (beta chain) was identified during a study of post-analysis software for immune sequencing data. cDNA libraries for TCR beta contained unique molecular identifiers. Each sample of roughly 0.95 to 10 million input T cells yielded roughly 500,000 cDNA molecules, so each molecule approximated one T cell. TCRdb independently ran MiXCR on the PCR reads; one entry per CDR3 protein. The data hold some 500,000 distinct CDR3 sequences, with roughly 45% observed a single time. Study results and caveats: About five TRBV segments, including TRBV5-6, TRBV5-1 and TRBV20-1, were more frequent in patients than controls. By F measure, samples from a shared preparation batch strongly co-clustered. Controls showed significantly higher normalized Chao1 diversity than did multiple sclerosis patients.

The CDR3 sequence is 12 residues long. V was shortened by 6 bases and J by 4 bases, with 10 bases between the two germline ends. Germline CDR1 and CDR2: SNHLY and FYNNEI. With regard to this clonotype: Its antigen is unknown.

The rearrangement links TRBV2 to TRBJ2-7; D is possibly TRBD1 (6 bases). Sequencing used blood. The receptor was derived from a girl between 5 and 17 years old with multiple sclerosis. The CDR3 DNA reads TGTGCCAGCAGACCCGACAGGTACGAGCAGTACTTC. It yields the protein CASRPDRYEQYF.